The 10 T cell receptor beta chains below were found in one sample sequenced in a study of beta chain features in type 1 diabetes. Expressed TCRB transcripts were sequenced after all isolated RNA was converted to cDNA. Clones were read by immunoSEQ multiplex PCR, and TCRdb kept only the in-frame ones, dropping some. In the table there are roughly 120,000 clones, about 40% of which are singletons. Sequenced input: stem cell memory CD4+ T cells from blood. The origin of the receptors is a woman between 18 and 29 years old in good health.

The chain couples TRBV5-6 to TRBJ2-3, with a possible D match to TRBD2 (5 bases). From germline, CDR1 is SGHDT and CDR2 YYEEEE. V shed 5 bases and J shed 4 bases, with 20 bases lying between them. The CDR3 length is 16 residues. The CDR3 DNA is TGTGCCAGCAGGGTCGACTTTGGGAGTGTGGCAGATACGCAGTATTTT. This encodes CASRVDFGSVADTQYF.

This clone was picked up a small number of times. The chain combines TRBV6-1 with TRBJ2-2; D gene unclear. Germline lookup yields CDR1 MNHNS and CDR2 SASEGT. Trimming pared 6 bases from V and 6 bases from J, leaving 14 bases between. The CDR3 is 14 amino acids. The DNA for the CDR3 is TGTGCCAGCAGACTCATTCACGGTCCCGGGGAGCTGTTTTTT. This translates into CASRLIHGPGELFF.

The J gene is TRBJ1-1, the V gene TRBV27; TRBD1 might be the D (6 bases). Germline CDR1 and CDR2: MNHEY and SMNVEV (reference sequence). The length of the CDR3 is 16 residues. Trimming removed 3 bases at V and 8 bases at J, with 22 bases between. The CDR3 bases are TGTGCCAGCAGTTTCGAACTGCGATTGGGGGCCCCCGAAGCTTTCTTT. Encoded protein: CASSFELRLGAPEAFF.

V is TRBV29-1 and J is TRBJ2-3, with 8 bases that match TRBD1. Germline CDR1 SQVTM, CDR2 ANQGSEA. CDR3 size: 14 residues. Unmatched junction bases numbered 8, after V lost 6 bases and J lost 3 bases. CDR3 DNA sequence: TGCAGCGTCGGGACGACAGGGGTGACAGATACGCAGTATTTT. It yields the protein CSVGTTGVTDTQYF.

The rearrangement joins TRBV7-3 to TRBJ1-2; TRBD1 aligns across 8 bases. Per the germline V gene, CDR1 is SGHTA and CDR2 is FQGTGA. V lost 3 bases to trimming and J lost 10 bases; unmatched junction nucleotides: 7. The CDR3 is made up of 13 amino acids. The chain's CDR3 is CASSFVAGGNYTF. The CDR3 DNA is TGTGCCAGCAGCTTTGTTGCAGGGGGCAACTACACCTTC.

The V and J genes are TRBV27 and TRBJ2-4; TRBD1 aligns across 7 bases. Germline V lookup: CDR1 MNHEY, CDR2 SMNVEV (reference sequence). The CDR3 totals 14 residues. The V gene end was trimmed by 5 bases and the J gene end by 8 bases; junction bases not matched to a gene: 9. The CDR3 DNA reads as TGTGCCAGCAGTCCACGACAGGGTAGGGACATTCAGTACTTC. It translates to CASSPRQGRDIQYF.

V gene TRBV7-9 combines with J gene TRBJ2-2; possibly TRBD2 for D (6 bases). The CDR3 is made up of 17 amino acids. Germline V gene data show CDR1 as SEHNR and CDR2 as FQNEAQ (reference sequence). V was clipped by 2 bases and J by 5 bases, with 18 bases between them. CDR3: CASSLTHREQGTGELFF. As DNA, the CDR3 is TGTGCCAGCAGCTTAACCCACCGGGAGCAAGGAACCGGGGAGCTGTTTTTT.

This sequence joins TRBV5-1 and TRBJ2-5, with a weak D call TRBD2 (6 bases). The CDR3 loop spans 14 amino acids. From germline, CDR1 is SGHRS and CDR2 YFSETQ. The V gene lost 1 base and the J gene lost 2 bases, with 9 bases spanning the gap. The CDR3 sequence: CASSLSRGQETQYF. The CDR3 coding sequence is TGCGCCAGCAGCTTGTCACGGGGGCAAGAGACCCAGTACTTC.

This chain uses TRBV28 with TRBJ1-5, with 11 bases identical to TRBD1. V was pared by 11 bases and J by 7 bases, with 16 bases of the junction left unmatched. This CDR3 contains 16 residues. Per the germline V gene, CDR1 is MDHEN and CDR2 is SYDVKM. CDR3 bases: TGTGCCTCAAGACCGCGGACAGGGGGCTTAAGGCAGCCCCAGCATTTT. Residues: CASRPRTGGLRQPQHF.

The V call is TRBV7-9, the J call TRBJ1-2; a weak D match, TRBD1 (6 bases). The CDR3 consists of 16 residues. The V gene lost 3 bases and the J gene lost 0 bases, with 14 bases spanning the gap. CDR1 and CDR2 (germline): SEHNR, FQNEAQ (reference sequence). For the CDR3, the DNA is TGTGCCAGCAGCTTCTTGCAGGGGCCTACTAACTATGGCTACACCTTC. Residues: CASSFLQGPTNYGYTF.